This T cell receptor beta chain stems from a study of control samples from healthy donors and cancer patients. J gave up 8 bases and V 2 bases, and 2 bases lay outside the gene matches. Germline loops: CDR1 DFQATT, CDR2 SNEGSKA (reference sequence). The CDR3 has 11 amino acids. The protocol was immunoSEQ multiplex PCR, while the TCRdb copy is restricted to in-frame clones and leaves out a portion. The data show about 18,000 clones, roughly 80% seen once. The V call is TRBV20-1, the J call TRBJ1-2, with TRBD1 identical over 7 bases. The sequence came from a woman in her sixties or seventies with lung cancer. The sample comprised PBMCs. CDR3 protein: CSARQGGGYTF. In DNA, the CDR3 is TGCAGTGCTAGACAGGGGGGAGGCTACACCTTC.